The rows below give T cell receptor beta chains drawn from one sample of a study of Ad26.COV2.S vaccination and SARS-CoV-2 variants. Only in-frame clones appear in the TCRdb table, and some are missing; sequencing was by immunoSEQ multiplex PCR. The table records around 300,000 clones, approximately 86% of them present only once. This specimen consisted of peripheral blood, obtained in a trial of Ad26.COV2.S vaccine versus placebo. These receptors were obtained from a person aged 18-65 years who received the Ad26.COV2.S COVID-19 vaccine or a placebo. The CDR3 runs from the conserved cysteine through the conserved F or W. D genes are given only for firm matches. Clone size is not always given. Where it is, it says once, few, many or a class for expanded clones.

size	V	J	D	DNA	CDR3
NA	TRBV4-1	TRBJ2-2	NA	TGCGCCAGCAGCCACCGGGGGGCCCACGGGGAGCTGTTTTTT	CASSHRGAHGELFF
NA	TRBV3-1/TRBV3-2	TRBJ2-1	NA	TGTGCCAGCAGCCCCTCCCCCGGGGGTAGCGGTTCCTACAATGAGCAGTTCTTC	CASSPSPGGSGSYNEQFF
few	TRBV3-1/TRBV3-2	TRBJ1-2	NA	TGTGCCAGCAGCCACGGGACACAGTATGGCTACACCTTC	CASSHGTQYGYTF
NA	TRBV3-1/TRBV3-2	TRBJ1-6	NA	TGTGCCAGCAGGAACTCCTATAATTCACCCCTCCACTTT	CASRNSYNSPLHF
NA	TRBV5-5	TRBJ2-2	NA	TGTGCCAGCAGCTGGGGCCGAGCCTCTGAAACCGGGGAGCTGTTTTTT	CASSWGRASETGELFF
NA	TRBV28	TRBJ1-5	TRBD1	TGTGCCAGCAAGCCAGGACAGGTGGGGAATCAGCCCCAGCATTTT	CASKPGQVGNQPQHF
NA	TRBV7-2	TRBJ1-1	NA	TGTGCCAGCAGCCCTCCGCCGGCGAACACTGAAGCTTTCTTT	CASSPPPANTEAFF
NA	TRBV5-6	TRBJ2-6	NA	TGTGCCAGCAGCTATTCCCCCAGGGCCCCCCTCTCTGGGGCCAACGTCCTGACTTTC	CASSYSPRAPLSGANVLTF
once	TRBV12-3/TRBV12-4	TRBJ2-5	TRBD1	TGTGCCAGCAGTTACAGGGGGCGGGAGACCCAGTACTTC	CASSYRGRETQYF
NA	TRBV7-8	TRBJ1-5	NA	TGTGCCAGCAGCTATGAGACCCAAACCAATCAGCCCCAGCATTTT	CASSYETQTNQPQHF
NA	TRBV5-1	TRBJ2-3	TRBD2	TGCGCCAGCTCTACTAGCGGGGGGGGCACAGATACGCAGTATTTT	CASSTSGGGTDTQYF
NA	TRBV20-1	TRBJ2-7	TRBD1	TGCAGTGCTAGTAGGGGACAGACCTACGAGCAGTACTTC	CSASRGQTYEQYF
NA	TRBV6-5	TRBJ2-3	NA	TGTGCCAGCAGTTTGCGGGTGCCGAGCACAGATACGCAGTATTTT	CASSLRVPSTDTQYF
NA	TRBV9	TRBJ2-7	TRBD2	TGTGCCAGCAGCGTTCGAGCGGGAGATATCTACGAGCAGTACTTC	CASSVRAGDIYEQYF
NA	TRBV9	TRBJ2-1	TRBD2	TGTGCCAGCAGCATACTAGCGGGGGGTAGAAATGAGCAGTTCTTC	CASSILAGGRNEQFF
NA	TRBV7-9	TRBJ2-1	TRBD1	TGTGCCAGCAGCTACACCGGGACAGGGATATTGAATGAGCAGTTCTTC	CASSYTGTGILNEQFF
NA	TRBV28	TRBJ1-1	TRBD1	TGTGCCAGCAGTTCGCCAGGGGGCGCAAACACTGAAGCTTTCTTT	CASSSPGGANTEAFF
NA	TRBV27	TRBJ1-1	NA	TGTGCCAGCAAAGCGAACACTGAAGCTTTCTTT	CASKANTEAFF
NA	TRBV2	TRBJ2-3	NA	TGTGCCAGCAGTCCATTGGACCTTGGCACAGATACGCAGTATTTT	CASSPLDLGTDTQYF
NA	TRBV7-2	TRBJ1-1	NA	TGTGCCAGCAGCTTAGTTATGAACCTAAACACTGAAGCTTTCTTT	CASSLVMNLNTEAFF
NA	TRBV19	TRBJ2-2	NA	TGTGCCAGTAGTATAACGGGGTCCGGGGAGCTGTTTTTT	CASSITGSGELFF
NA	TRBV2	TRBJ2-1	NA	TGTGCCAGCAGTCAGACGAGCTCCTACAATGAGCAGTTCTTC	CASSQTSSYNEQFF
NA	TRBV19	TRBJ1-2	TRBD1	TGTGCCAGTACCCTCGGGACAGGGGGGGGCTATGGCTACACCTTC	CASTLGTGGGYGYTF
NA	TRBV28	TRBJ1-5	NA	TGTGCCAGCAGTCCAACAGGGTTTATTCTCAATCAGCCCCAGCATTTT	CASSPTGFILNQPQHF
NA	TRBV7-2	TRBJ2-3	TRBD2	TGTGCCAGCAGCTTTATCCCCCTTCTAGCGGGGGGGGCAGATACGCAGTATTTT	CASSFIPLLAGGADTQYF
NA	TRBV28	TRBJ1-1	TRBD1	TGTGCCAGCAGTTTAGACAGGGGTATGAACACTGAAGCTTTCTTT	CASSLDRGMNTEAFF
NA	TRBV7-2	TRBJ2-5	NA	TGTGCCAGCAGCTTAGCCCAGGGATCGGTGGAGACCCAGTACTTC	CASSLAQGSVETQYF
few	TRBV19	TRBJ2-3	NA	TGTGCCAGTAGTCCCAGGGAACTTCCGGGGGATACGCAGTATTTT	CASSPRELPGDTQYF
NA	TRBV19	TRBJ2-7	NA	TGTGCCAGTAGTATCACACTTGGAACCTACGAGCAGTACTTC	CASSITLGTYEQYF
once	TRBV27	TRBJ1-2	NA	TGTGCCAGCAGTCCTAGGGGGGAATTTAACTATGGCTACACCTTC	CASSPRGEFNYGYTF
NA	TRBV18	TRBJ2-7	NA	TGTGCCAGCTCACGCCCCGGGGGGCAAGGGTACGAGCAGTACTTC	CASSRPGGQGYEQYF
NA	TRBV28	TRBJ1-1	NA	TGTGCCAGCAGTTTATTGTTGAACACTGAAGCTTTCTTT	CASSLLLNTEAFF
once	TRBV3-1/TRBV3-2	TRBJ1-1	NA	TGTGCCAGCAGCCAAGGACAACTGAACACTGAAGCTTTCTTT	CASSQGQLNTEAFF
NA	TRBV28	TRBJ1-1	TRBD1	TGTGCCAGCAGTCCTCCGGGACAGGGTAACACTGAAGCTTTCTTT	CASSPPGQGNTEAFF
NA	TRBV5-4	TRBJ2-3	NA	TGTGCCAGCAGCTGGGGGTTCGGAAGCACAGATACGCAGTATTTT	CASSWGFGSTDTQYF
NA	TRBV7-2	TRBJ1-5	NA	TGTGCCAGCAGCTTAGCGACAGACAATCAGCCCCAGCATTTT	CASSLATDNQPQHF
NA	TRBV4-2	TRBJ2-7	NA	TGTGCCAGCAGCCAAGAGGCCTCCGCCTCTTACGAGCAGTACTTC	CASSQEASASYEQYF
NA	TRBV10-3	TRBJ2-7	TRBD2	TGTGCCATCAGTGAGCCAGGACTAGCGGCTACCTACGAGCAGTACTTC	CAISEPGLAATYEQYF
NA	TRBV5-1	TRBJ2-3	TRBD2	TGCGCCAGCAGCGCGGGGACTAGCGGGACAGATACGCAGTATTTT	CASSAGTSGTDTQYF
NA	TRBV5-6	TRBJ2-1	NA	TGTGCCAGCAGCGAGACTGGACTCCCCCCCTACAATGAGCAGTTCTTC	CASSETGLPPYNEQFF
NA	TRBV7-2	TRBJ1-6	TRBD1	TGTGCCAGCAGCTGGACAGGGCATAGTAATTCACCCCTCCACTTT	CASSWTGHSNSPLHF
NA	TRBV3-1/TRBV3-2	TRBJ2-2	NA	TGTGCCAGCAGCTCACCCCTCCTACAGGGTGGGGAGCTGTTTTTT	CASSSPLLQGGELFF
few	TRBV3-1/TRBV3-2	TRBJ2-5	TRBD1	TGTGCCAGTTGGGTCTCACAGGGGATTGGAGAGACCCAGTACTTC	CASWVSQGIGETQYF
NA	TRBV6-6	TRBJ2-5	NA	TGTGCCAGCGGAGAAGAGACCCAGTACTTC	CASGEETQYF
NA	TRBV19	TRBJ2-4	NA	TGTGCCAGTAGGTTCGCTGGGGCCAAAAACATTCAGTACTTC	CASRFAGAKNIQYF
NA	TRBV5-4	TRBJ1-1	NA	TGTGCCAGCAGCTTGGAGTTGGGGAACACTGAAGCTTTCTTT	CASSLELGNTEAFF
NA	TRBV7-2	TRBJ2-5	NA	TGTGCCAGCAGCTTAGACGGGTTTTGGGAGACCCAGTACTTC	CASSLDGFWETQYF
NA	TRBV4-2	TRBJ1-1	NA	TGTGCCAGCAGATCCCTCTGGGGTAAGAACACTGAAGCTTTCTTT	CASRSLWGKNTEAFF
NA	TRBV5-4	TRBJ2-1	NA	TGTGCCAGCACTTTCACCCCCCGGGCACTATACAATGAGCAGTTCTTC	CASTFTPRALYNEQFF
NA	TRBV11-3	TRBJ2-6	NA	TGTGCCAGCAGCGAGGGGACTGGGGCCAACGTCCTGACTTTC	CASSEGTGANVLTF
NA	TRBV6-6	TRBJ1-2	NA	TGTGCCAGCAGTTTGGGGTCAGGGGTAGCTAACTATGGCTACACCTTC	CASSLGSGVANYGYTF
once	TRBV19	TRBJ2-7	TRBD2	TGTGCCAGTAGTATTAGGGCGGGAGCCTACGAGCAGTACTTC	CASSIRAGAYEQYF
NA	TRBV29-1	TRBJ1-2	TRBD1	TGCAGCGTTGAAGGAGGGACAGCCTATGGCTACACCTTC	CSVEGGTAYGYTF
NA	TRBV3-1/TRBV3-2	TRBJ1-6	TRBD1	TGTGCCAGCAGGGGGGACAGGACCGGGGTGTGGGAGTCACCCCTCCACTTT	CASRGDRTGVWESPLHF
NA	TRBV4-1	TRBJ1-3	NA	TGCGCCAGCAGCCAAGGGGGGGCTGGAAACACCATATATTTT	CASSQGGAGNTIYF
NA	TRBV6-2/TRBV6-3	TRBJ1-5	NA	TGTGCCAGCAGTTCCTGGGGCCCTCATCAGCCCCAGCATTTT	CASSSWGPHQPQHF
once	TRBV13	TRBJ2-3	TRBD2	TGTGCCAGCCGGGGACTAGCGGGCCACACAGATACGCAGTATTTT	CASRGLAGHTDTQYF